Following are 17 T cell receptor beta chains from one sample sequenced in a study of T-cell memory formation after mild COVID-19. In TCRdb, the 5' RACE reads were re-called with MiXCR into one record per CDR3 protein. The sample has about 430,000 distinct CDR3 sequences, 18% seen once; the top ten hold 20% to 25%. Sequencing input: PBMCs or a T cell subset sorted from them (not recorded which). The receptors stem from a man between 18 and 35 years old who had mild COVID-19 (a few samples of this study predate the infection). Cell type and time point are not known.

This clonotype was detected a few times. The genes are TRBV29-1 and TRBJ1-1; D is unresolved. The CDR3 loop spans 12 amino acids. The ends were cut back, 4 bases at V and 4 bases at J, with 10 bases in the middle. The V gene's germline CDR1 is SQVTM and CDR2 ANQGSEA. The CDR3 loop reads CSVVQVTTEAFF. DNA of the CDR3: TGCAGCGTTGTCCAGGTTACCACTGAAGCTTTCTTT.

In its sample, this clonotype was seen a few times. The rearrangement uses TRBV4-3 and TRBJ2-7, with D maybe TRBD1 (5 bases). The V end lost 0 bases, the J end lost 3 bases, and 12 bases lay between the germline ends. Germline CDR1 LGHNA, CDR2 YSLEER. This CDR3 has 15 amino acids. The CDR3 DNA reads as TGCGCCAGCAGCCAAGAACAGACAGCTATCTACGAGCAGTACTTC. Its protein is CASSQEQTAIYEQYF.

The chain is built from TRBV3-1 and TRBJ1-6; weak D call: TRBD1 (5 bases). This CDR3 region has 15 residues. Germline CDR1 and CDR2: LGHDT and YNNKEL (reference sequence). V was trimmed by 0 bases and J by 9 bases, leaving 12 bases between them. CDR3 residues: CASSQELGVSSPLHF. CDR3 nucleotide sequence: TGTGCCAGCAGCCAAGAATTGGGGGTCAGTTCACCCCTCCACTTT. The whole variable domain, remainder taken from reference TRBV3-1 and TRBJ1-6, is DTAVSQTPKYLVTQMGNDKSIKCEQNLGHDTMYWYKQDSKKFLKIMFSYNNKELIINETVPNRFSPKSPDKAHLNLHINSLELGDSAVYFCASSQELGVSSPLHFGNGTRLTVT.

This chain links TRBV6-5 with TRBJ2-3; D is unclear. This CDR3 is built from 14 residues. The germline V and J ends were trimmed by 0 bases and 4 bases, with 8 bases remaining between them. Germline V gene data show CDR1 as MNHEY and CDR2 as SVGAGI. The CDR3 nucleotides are TGTGCCAGCAGTTACTCGCAGGAGCCAGATACGCAGTATTTT. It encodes CASSYSQEPDTQYF.

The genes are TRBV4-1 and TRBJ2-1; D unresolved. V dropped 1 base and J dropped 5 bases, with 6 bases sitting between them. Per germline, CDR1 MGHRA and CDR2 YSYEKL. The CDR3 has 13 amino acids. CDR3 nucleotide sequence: TGCGCCAGCAGCCAAGGCGGCAACAATGAGCAGTTCTTC. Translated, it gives CASSQGGNNEQFF.

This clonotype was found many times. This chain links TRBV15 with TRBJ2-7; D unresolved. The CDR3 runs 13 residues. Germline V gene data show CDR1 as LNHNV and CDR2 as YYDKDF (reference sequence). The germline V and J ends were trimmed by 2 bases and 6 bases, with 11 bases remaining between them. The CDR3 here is CATSRQYQSEQYV. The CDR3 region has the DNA TGTGCCACCAGCAGACAGTACCAGAGCGAGCAGTACGTC.

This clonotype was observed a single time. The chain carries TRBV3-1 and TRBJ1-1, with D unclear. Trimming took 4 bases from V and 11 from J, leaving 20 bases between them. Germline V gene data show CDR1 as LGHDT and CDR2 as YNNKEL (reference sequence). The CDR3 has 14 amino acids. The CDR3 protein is CASSPGSLNTAAFF. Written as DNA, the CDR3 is TGTGCCAGCAGCCCAGGCTCCTTGAACACAGCTGCTTTCTTT.

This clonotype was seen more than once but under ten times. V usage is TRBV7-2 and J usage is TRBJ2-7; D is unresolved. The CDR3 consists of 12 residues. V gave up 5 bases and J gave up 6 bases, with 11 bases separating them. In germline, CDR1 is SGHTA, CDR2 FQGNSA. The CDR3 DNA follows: TGTGCCAGCAGCCCCCGAGCTGGCGAGCAGTACTTC. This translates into CASSPRAGEQYF.

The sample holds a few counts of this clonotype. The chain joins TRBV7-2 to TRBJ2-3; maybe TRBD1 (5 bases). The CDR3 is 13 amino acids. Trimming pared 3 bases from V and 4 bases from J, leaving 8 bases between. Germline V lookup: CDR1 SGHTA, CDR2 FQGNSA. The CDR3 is CASSFRAPDTQYF. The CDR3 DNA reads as TGTGCCAGCAGCTTCAGGGCCCCAGATACGCAGTATTTT.

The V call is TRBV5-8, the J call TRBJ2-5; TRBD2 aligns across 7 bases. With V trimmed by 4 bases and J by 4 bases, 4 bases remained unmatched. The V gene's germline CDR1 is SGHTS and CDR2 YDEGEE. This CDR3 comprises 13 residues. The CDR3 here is CASSPSGVETQYF. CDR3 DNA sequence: TGTGCCAGCAGCCCAAGCGGGGTAGAGACCCAGTACTTC.

The CDR3 sequence is CASSSGSGEQYF. The CDR3 DNA reads as TGTGCCAGTAGCTCAGGCTCCGGCGAGCAGTACTTC. The chain carries TRBV19 and TRBJ2-7; D is undetermined. From germline, CDR1 is LNHDA and CDR2 SQIVND (reference sequence). V lost 6 bases to trimming and J lost 6 bases, with 12 bases between them. The CDR3 spans 12 residues.

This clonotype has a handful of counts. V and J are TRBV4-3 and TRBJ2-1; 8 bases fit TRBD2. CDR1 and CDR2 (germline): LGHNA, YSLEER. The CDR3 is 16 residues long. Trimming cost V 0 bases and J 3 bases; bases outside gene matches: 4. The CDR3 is CASSQEASGHYNEQFF. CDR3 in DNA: TGCGCCAGCAGCCAAGAAGCTAGCGGGCACTACAATGAGCAGTTCTTC.

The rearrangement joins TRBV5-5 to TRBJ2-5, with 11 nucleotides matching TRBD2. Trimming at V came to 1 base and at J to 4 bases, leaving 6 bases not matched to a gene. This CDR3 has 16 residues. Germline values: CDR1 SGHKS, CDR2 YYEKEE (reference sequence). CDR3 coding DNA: TGTGCCAGCAGCTTGCGATTCCTAGCGGGGGGAGAGACCCAGTACTTC. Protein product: CASSLRFLAGGETQYF.

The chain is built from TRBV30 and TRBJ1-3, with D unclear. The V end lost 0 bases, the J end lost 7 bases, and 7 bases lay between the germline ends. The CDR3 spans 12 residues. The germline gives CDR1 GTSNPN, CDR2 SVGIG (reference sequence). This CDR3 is CAWSVTDNTIYF. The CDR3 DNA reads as TGTGCCTGGAGTGTAACCGACAACACCATATATTTT.

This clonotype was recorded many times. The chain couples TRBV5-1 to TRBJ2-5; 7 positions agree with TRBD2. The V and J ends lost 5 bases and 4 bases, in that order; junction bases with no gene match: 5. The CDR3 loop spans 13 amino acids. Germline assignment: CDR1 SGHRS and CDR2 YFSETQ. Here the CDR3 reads CASSKERGETQYF. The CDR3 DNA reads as TGCGCCAGCAGTAAAGAGCGGGGAGAGACCCAGTACTTC.

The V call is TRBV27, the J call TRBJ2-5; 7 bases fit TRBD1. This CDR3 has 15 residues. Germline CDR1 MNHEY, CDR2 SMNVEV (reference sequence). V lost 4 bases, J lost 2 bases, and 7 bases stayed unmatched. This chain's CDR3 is CASSSQGNRQETQYF. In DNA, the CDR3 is TGTGCCAGCAGTTCACAGGGGAATAGGCAAGAGACCCAGTACTTC.

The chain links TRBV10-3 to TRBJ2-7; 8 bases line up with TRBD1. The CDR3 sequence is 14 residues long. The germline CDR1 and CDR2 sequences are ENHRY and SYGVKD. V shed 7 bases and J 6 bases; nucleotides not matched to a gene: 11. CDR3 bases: TGTGCCATCACCCCCGGACAGGGCGGGCCCGAGCAGTACTTC. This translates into CAITPGQGGPEQYF.